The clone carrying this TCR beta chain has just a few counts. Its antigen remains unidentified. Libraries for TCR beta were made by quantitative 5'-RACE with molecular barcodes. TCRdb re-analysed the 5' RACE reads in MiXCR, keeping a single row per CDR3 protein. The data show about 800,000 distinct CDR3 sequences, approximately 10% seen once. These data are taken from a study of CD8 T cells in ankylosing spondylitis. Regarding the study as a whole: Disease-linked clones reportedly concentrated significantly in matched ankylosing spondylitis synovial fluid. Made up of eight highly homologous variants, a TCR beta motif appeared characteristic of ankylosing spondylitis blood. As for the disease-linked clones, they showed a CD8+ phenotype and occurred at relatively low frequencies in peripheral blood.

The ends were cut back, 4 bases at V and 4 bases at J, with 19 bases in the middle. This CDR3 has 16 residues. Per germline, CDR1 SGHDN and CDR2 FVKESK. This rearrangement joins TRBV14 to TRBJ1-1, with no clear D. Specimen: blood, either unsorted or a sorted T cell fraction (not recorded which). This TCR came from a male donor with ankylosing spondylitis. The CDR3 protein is CASSPKFLGLGTEAFF. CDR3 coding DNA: TGTGCCAGCAGCCCTAAGTTTCTCGGATTGGGCACTGAAGCTTTCTTT.